This TCR beta chain came from a study of T cell repertoires in cytomegalovirus infection. General observations from the study: Dominating the ex vivo response were TCR beta clonotypes that were CMV-specific and HLA-C-restricted.

Deletions cut 5 bases from V and 8 bases from J, with 19 bases between. Looked up from germline, CDR1 is MGHDK and CDR2 is SYGVNS. This CDR3 is built from 15 residues. TCRdb fed the reads into MiXCR, producing one record per CDR3 protein. Here the sample spans about 130,000 distinct CDR3 sequences, approximately 24% being singletons. This clonotype turned up a few times. Its antigen is unknown. This TCR was sampled from a human donor in good health (CMV status not recorded). Some clones in this sample may be carry-over from other donors' samples. The sequencing input was PBMCs, sequenced either directly or after in vitro stimulation (not recorded which). The J gene is TRBJ1-3, the V gene TRBV25-1; no definite D call. CDR3 DNA: TGTGCCAGCAGTTCAACACCGGCCTCTGAGGACACCATATATTTT. This encodes CASSSTPASEDTIYF.